A single sample gave rise to the 32 T cell receptor beta chains below, sequenced in a study of shared clonotypes between healthy human individuals. The protocol was immunoSEQ multiplex PCR, while the TCRdb copy is restricted to in-frame clones and leaves out a portion. Among about 2.2 million clones listed, approximately 94% were seen once. CD45RO-negative, CCR7-positively selected cells formed the naive CD8 fraction, excluding terminally differentiated effector memory CD45RA+ cells. The sequencing input was naive CD8+ T cells from PBMCs. All receptors derive from a man in his late teens or twenties in good health. Some clones in this sample may be carry-over from other donors' samples.

The sample holds one count of this clone. The chain combines TRBV25-1 with TRBJ1-3; D perhaps matches TRBD1 (5 bases). This CDR3 is built from 14 residues. Germline V gives CDR1 MGHDK, CDR2 SYGVNS. Trimming shortened V by 3 bases and J by 4 bases, and 10 bases separated the two germline ends. CDR3 sequence (DNA): TGTGCCAGCAGTGACGGGGGGTCAGGAAACACCATATATTTT. Translating gives CASSDGGSGNTIYF.

V is TRBV29-1 and J is TRBJ1-1; the match to TRBD1 covers 11 bases. Germline CDR1 reads SQVTM; CDR2 reads ANQGSEA. CDR3 length equals 13 residues. Losses at the gene ends were 5 bases for V and 3 bases for J; bases not matched to a gene: 2. The CDR3 nucleotides are TGCAGCGTTCGGACAGGGGGCTACACTGAAGCTTTCTTT. Encoded protein: CSVRTGGYTEAFF.

For the CDR3, the DNA is TGTGCCAGCATGCGAGGATACTATGGCTACACCTTC. This codes for CASMRGYYGYTF. This sequence joins TRBV6-1 and TRBJ1-2; D uncertain. Trimming shortened V by 7 bases and J by 3 bases, and 9 bases separated the two germline ends. From germline, CDR1 is MNHNS and CDR2 SASEGT. The CDR3 runs to 12 residues.

This chain links TRBV30 with TRBJ2-5, with 7 positions matching TRBD1. The assigned J gene may be wrong: the sequence end matches TRBJ2-7 better. Germline V gives CDR1 GTSNPN, CDR2 SVGIG (reference sequence). CDR3 size: 15 residues. DNA of the CDR3: TGTGCCTGGGGGGAGAACTGGGACAGTTCCTACGAGCAGTACTTC. This gives the protein CAWGENWDSSYEQYF.

The rearrangement joins TRBV5-6 to TRBJ2-2; D is ambiguous. CDR1 and CDR2 from the germline V gene are SGHDT and YYEEEE. The CDR3 length is 14 residues. V lost 4 bases and J 2 bases, leaving 9 bases between the germline ends. CDR3 sequence reads: CASSPLTNTGELFF. For the CDR3, the DNA is TGTGCCAGCAGCCCCCTGACAAACACCGGGGAGCTGTTTTTT.

The chain couples TRBV19 to TRBJ1-4; the D is unclear. Looked up from germline, CDR1 is LNHDA and CDR2 is SQIVND (reference sequence). The CDR3 extends over 15 amino acids. V lost 1 base, J lost 5 bases, and 11 bases lay in between. In nucleotides, the CDR3 is TGTGCCAGTAGTATAGGGGCGGCCGACAATGAAAAACTGTTTTTT. Its protein product is CASSIGAADNEKLFF.

The chain recombines TRBV15 with TRBJ1-5; D is undetermined. CDR1 LNHNV and CDR2 YYDKDF come from the germline V gene (reference sequence). The CDR3 is made up of 14 amino acids. The V and J ends lost 9 bases and 2 bases respectively, with 14 bases between them. The CDR3 DNA follows: TGTGCCACGCACAATGAGGATGGCAATCAGCCCCAGCATTTT. This codes for CATHNEDGNQPQHF.

This chain links TRBV27 with TRBJ2-7; 12 bases are shared with TRBD2. V dropped 5 bases and J dropped 2; count of bases not matched to a gene: 4. CDR1 and CDR2 (germline): MNHEY, SMNVEV (reference sequence). The CDR3 has 15 amino acids. The CDR3 coding sequence is TGTGCCAGCAGTACATGGACTAGCGGGGCCTACGAGCAGTACTTC. Its translation: CASSTWTSGAYEQYF.

In this sample, this clone turned up once. The V and J genes are TRBV6-5 and TRBJ2-7; D possibly uses TRBD1 or TRBD2 (6 bases each). The V end was cut by 2 bases, the J end by 6 bases, with 11 bases between. Germline values: CDR1 MNHEY, CDR2 SVGAGI. CDR3 length equals 13 residues. Written as DNA, the CDR3 is TGTGCCAGCAGTTACACGGGGGCCGGCGAGCAGTACTTC. The encoded protein is CASSYTGAGEQYF.

This clone was seen only a few times. This chain links TRBV19 with TRBJ1-5, with D tentatively TRBD1 (5 bases). In germline, CDR1 is LNHDA, CDR2 SQIVND (reference sequence). CDR3 size: 14 residues. V lost 3 bases to trimming and J lost 6 bases, with 12 bases between them. This CDR3 reads CASSMGGSRQPQHF. As DNA, the CDR3 is TGTGCCAGTAGTATGGGGGGGTCCCGTCAGCCCCAGCATTTT.

The V gene is TRBV9, the J gene TRBJ2-3; tentatively, D is TRBD2 (5 bases). V lost 7 bases, J lost 4 bases, and 25 bases lay in between. This CDR3 comprises 17 residues. The germline V gene encodes CDR1 SGDLS and CDR2 YYNGEE. Written as DNA, the CDR3 is TGTGCCAGCGGCGGGCGTGTCGATGACCCCGCGGCAGATACGCAGTATTTT. Its translation is CASGGRVDDPAADTQYF.

The rearrangement links TRBV18 to TRBJ2-5; either TRBD1 or TRBD2 may supply D (5 bases each). The V and J ends lost 4 bases and 5 bases respectively, with 26 bases between them. The CDR3 runs to 18 residues. Germline V gene data show CDR1 as KGHSH and CDR2 as LQKENI. Here the CDR3 DNA reads TGTGCCAGCTCACAGACGCTTTATCGGGACGCCCTTAAGGAGACCCAGTACTTC. As protein: CASSQTLYRDALKETQYF.

This clone was seen once. The chain uses TRBV6-6 and TRBJ2-3; 8 bases map to TRBD1. Germline values: CDR1 MNHNY, CDR2 SVGAGI (reference sequence). The CDR3 spans 14 residues. The V gene end was trimmed by 8 bases and the J gene end by 1 base; junction bases not matched to a gene: 5. CDR3 coding DNA: TGTGCCAGCGGACAGGGACGGGGCACAGATACGCAGTATTTT. This gives the protein CASGQGRGTDTQYF.

V usage is TRBV4-3 and J usage is TRBJ1-4; D uncertain. The CDR3 loop spans 16 amino acids. The germline V and J ends were trimmed by 0 bases and 5 bases, with 13 bases remaining between them. Germline CDR1 is LGHNA and CDR2 is YSLEER. CDR3 residues: CASSQDWTGKNEKLFF. The CDR3, as DNA: TGCGCCAGCAGCCAAGACTGGACGGGGAAGAATGAAAAACTGTTTTTT.

As for this clone: A clone one base away is much larger, so this may be a read error. This chain uses TRBV6-5 with TRBJ2-3; TRBD2 matches at 8 bases. The CDR3 totals 15 residues. V trimming: 5 bases; J trimming: 0 bases; junction bases outside the gene matches: 4. The germline CDR1 and CDR2 sequences are MNHEY and SVGAGI. The CDR3 protein is CASSVSSGSTDTQYF. In nucleotides, the CDR3 is TGTGCCAGCAGTGTCTCTAGCGGGAGCACAGATACGCAGTATTTT.

This rearrangement joins TRBV19 to TRBJ1-1; D perhaps matches TRBD1 (5 bases). The V and J ends lost 6 bases and 8 bases respectively, with 22 bases between them. CDR3 length: 15 residues. Germline values: CDR1 LNHDA, CDR2 SQIVND (reference sequence). Here the CDR3 reads CASRTNQGYEREAFF. CDR3 nucleotides: TGTGCCAGTAGGACAAATCAGGGATATGAACGGGAAGCTTTCTTT. Full variable domain (outside the CDR3, taken from reference TRBV19 and TRBJ1-1): DGGITQSPKYLFRKEGQNVTLSCEQNLNHDAMYWYRQDPGQGLRLIYYSQIVNDFQKGDIAEGYSVSREKKESFPLTVTSAQKNPTAFYLCASRTNQGYEREAFFGQGTRLTVV.

This chain joins TRBV28 and TRBJ2-1; TRBD1 agrees at 10 bases. J gave up 8 bases and V 6 bases, and 10 bases lay outside the gene matches. The CDR3 spans 15 residues. Germline CDR1 and CDR2: MDHEN and SYDVKM. CDR3 in amino acids: CASSQRTGGFDEQFF. CDR3 sequence (DNA): TGTGCCAGCAGCCAGAGGACAGGGGGTTTCGATGAGCAGTTCTTC.

This chain joins TRBV4-1 and TRBJ1-5; D gene unclear. The germline V gene has CDR1 MGHRA and CDR2 YSYEKL. Trimming took 1 base from V and 5 from J, leaving 12 bases between them. The CDR3 runs 15 residues. Here the CDR3 reads CASSQVMSADQPQHF. The DNA of the CDR3 is TGCGCCAGCAGCCAAGTGATGTCAGCAGATCAGCCCCAGCATTTT.

This chain connects TRBV4-1 to TRBJ2-3; no reliable D call. Trimming cost V 0 bases and J 4 bases, with 11 bases left between them. The CDR3 is 15 amino acids. Per the germline V gene, CDR1 is MGHRA and CDR2 is YSYEKL. The DNA for the CDR3 is TGCGCCAGCAGCCAAGATGGGATTTTCGCAGATACGCAGTATTTT. The encoded protein is CASSQDGIFADTQYF.

The rearrangement links TRBV27 to TRBJ1-3; D remains unclear. The CDR3 is made up of 14 amino acids. Germline V CDR1 and CDR2: MNHEY, SMNVEV (reference sequence). V was clipped by 4 bases and J by 1 base, with 8 bases between them. The CDR3 DNA sequence: TGTGCCAGCAGTTGGCGGGGTTCTGGAAACACCATATATTTT. This translates into CASSWRGSGNTIYF.

This clone was counted a single time. This chain links TRBV7-6 with TRBJ2-7; 14 bases match TRBD2. The CDR3 is 14 amino acids. Trimming cost V 4 bases and J 5 bases; bases outside gene matches: 1. Germline CDR1 and CDR2: SGHVS and FNYEAQ. The CDR3 region has the DNA TGTGCCAGCAGCTCGGGACTAGCGGGAGACGAGCAGTACTTC. The encoded protein is CASSSGLAGDEQYF.

The chain employs TRBV7-2 and TRBJ2-7; D is tentatively TRBD1 or TRBD2 (6 bases each). The CDR3 covers 15 residues. In germline, CDR1 is SGHTA, CDR2 FQGNSA. V gave up 2 bases and J gave up 6 bases, with 17 bases separating them. The CDR3 sequence: CASSLTPIGGSEQYF. CDR3 coding DNA: TGTGCCAGCAGCTTAACGCCTATAGGGGGGTCCGAGCAGTACTTC.

V gene TRBV7-9 combines with J gene TRBJ2-3, with D possibly matching TRBD2 (5 bases). Trimming stripped 5 bases from V and 8 bases from J, with 20 bases between. The CDR3 is made up of 15 amino acids. Germline V CDR1 and CDR2: SEHNR, FQNEAQ (reference sequence). This chain's CDR3 is CASSPLVGVMGTQYF. The CDR3 nucleotides are TGTGCCAGCAGCCCCTTGGTGGGAGTGATGGGTACGCAGTATTTT.

This sequence joins TRBV9 and TRBJ2-7, with D maybe TRBD2 (6 bases). The germline V and J ends were trimmed by 4 bases and 1 base, with 12 bases remaining between them. Germline-derived CDR1 and CDR2 are SGDLS and YYNGEE. This CDR3 comprises 14 residues. The CDR3 region is CASSRIGTSYEQYF. The CDR3 DNA reads TGTGCCAGCAGCAGGATCGGGACTTCCTACGAGCAGTACTTC.

The chain joins TRBV27 to TRBJ1-1; D may be TRBD1 (5 bases). The CDR3 is 14 residues long. The V gene's germline CDR1 is MNHEY and CDR2 SMNVEV (reference sequence). V was cut by 3 bases and J by 0 bases, with 8 bases left in between. The CDR3 bases are TGTGCCAGCAGTTTCGACAGATTGAACACTGAAGCTTTCTTT. Protein product: CASSFDRLNTEAFF.

This chain links TRBV7-9 with TRBJ2-7; D ambiguous. CDR1 SEHNR and CDR2 FQNEAQ come from the germline V gene (reference sequence). The CDR3 length is 13 residues. V dropped 3 bases and J dropped 6 bases, with 12 bases sitting between them. In nucleotides, the CDR3 is TGTGCCAGCAGCTTGGGGTTGGCACCCGAGCAGTACTTC. Protein: CASSLGLAPEQYF.

This clone was found a few times. The genes are TRBV7-9 and TRBJ2-2; D is ambiguous. Germline loops: CDR1 SEHNR, CDR2 FQNEAQ (reference sequence). Trimming left V 1 base short and J 2 bases short, with 5 bases between. The CDR3 runs 14 residues. The CDR3 reads CASSLDQNTGELFF. The CDR3 nucleotides are TGTGCCAGCAGCTTAGACCAAAACACCGGGGAGCTGTTTTTT.

V is TRBV7-6 and J is TRBJ2-1; D is unresolved. CDR1 SGHVS and CDR2 FNYEAQ come from the germline V gene. V lost 1 base, J lost 1 base, and 8 bases lay in between. The CDR3 consists of 15 residues. This CDR3 is CASSLEEKSYNEQFF. The CDR3 DNA reads as TGTGCCAGCAGCTTAGAGGAAAAATCCTACAATGAGCAGTTCTTC.

This chain's CDR3 is CASSPTGWQGITDTQYF. The CDR3 DNA sequence: TGTGCCAGTAGTCCAACCGGGTGGCAGGGGATCACAGATACGCAGTATTTT. The V and J genes are TRBV19 and TRBJ2-3; possibly TRBD1 for D (6 bases). Trimming cost V 5 bases and J 2 bases, with 20 bases left between them. Germline CDR1 and CDR2: LNHDA and SQIVND (reference sequence). The CDR3 length is 17 residues.

V gene TRBV5-1 combines with J gene TRBJ1-1; D perhaps matches TRBD1 (5 bases). The CDR3 totals 16 residues. Trimming removed 0 bases at V and 5 bases at J, with 17 bases between. Germline assignment: CDR1 SGHRS and CDR2 YFSETQ. CDR3 in DNA: TGCGCCAGCAGCTTGGTTTGGGGGGGTTCGGAGACTGAAGCTTTCTTT. It yields the protein CASSLVWGGSETEAFF.

The chain combines TRBV4-2 with TRBJ2-1; the match to TRBD2 covers 7 bases. Germline V gives CDR1 LGHNA, CDR2 YNFKEQ. The J segment lost 7 bases and the V segment lost 1 base, leaving 7 bases of the junction unmatched. The CDR3 has 15 residues. CDR3: CASSQGAGVGNEQFF. CDR3 in DNA: TGTGCCAGCAGCCAAGGGGCGGGAGTAGGGAATGAGCAGTTCTTC.

V and J are TRBV23-1 and TRBJ2-5; D may be TRBD1 (5 bases). TRBV23-1 is marked as an open reading frame, function uncertain. CDR3 length: 15 amino acids. Trimming pared 1 base from V and 2 bases from J, leaving 11 bases between. This chain's CDR3 is CASSQCAREQETQYF. Here the CDR3 DNA reads TGCGCCAGCAGTCAATGTGCCAGGGAACAAGAGACCCAGTACTTC.